These 4 T cell receptor beta chains were all obtained from the same sample, sequenced in a study of blood T cells in healthy people across ages. With a J-beta primer mix and a sample-barcoded 5' primer, a second PCR ran 7 to 11 cycles. TCRdb reprocessed the 5' RACE reads with MiXCR, giving one entry per CDR3 protein. Of fewer than 950,000 distinct CDR3 sequences in the sample, about 53% are singletons; the top ten hold approximately 40%. Sequenced input: blood. The receptors originated from a man at least 80 years old in good health.

The chain joins TRBV5-1 to TRBJ2-1; maybe TRBD2 (6 bases). The CDR3 length is 14 residues. Per the germline V gene, CDR1 is SGHRS and CDR2 is YFSETQ. The germline V and J ends were trimmed by 3 bases and 5 bases, with 12 bases remaining between them. The CDR3 nucleotides are TGCGCCAGCAGCTACGGGGGTGTGAACAATGAGCAGTTCTTC. The encoded protein is CASSYGGVNNEQFF.

The J gene is TRBJ2-7, the V gene TRBV3-1; 8 bases align to TRBD1. The germline V gene encodes CDR1 LGHDT and CDR2 YNNKEL (reference sequence). The CDR3 consists of 13 residues. V dropped 3 bases and J dropped 3; count of bases not matched to a gene: 1. The CDR3 sequence: CASSHDRGYEQYF. The CDR3 nucleotides read TGTGCCAGCAGCCACGACAGGGGCTACGAGCAGTACTTC.

In this sample, this clonotype turned up once. This chain uses TRBV27 with TRBJ1-5; no clear D gene. Germline CDR1 and CDR2: MNHEY and SMNVEV (reference sequence). The V and J ends lost 2 bases and 6 bases respectively, with 23 bases between them. The CDR3 covers 18 residues. CDR3: CASSLTWQGFSGGQPQHF. The CDR3 coding sequence is TGTGCCAGCAGTTTAACCTGGCAAGGGTTCAGCGGTGGTCAGCCCCAGCATTTT.

The chain uses TRBV18 and TRBJ2-5; D is possibly TRBD1 or TRBD2 (7 bases each). The J call may be mistaken, given a closer DNA end match to TRBJ2-7. CDR1 and CDR2 (germline): KGHSH, LQKENI. The CDR3 runs 14 residues. The CDR3 DNA reads TGTGCCAGCTCGGACAGGACTAGACCCTACGAGCAGTACTTC. Translating gives CASSDRTRPYEQYF.